This T cell receptor (beta chain) was documented in a study of control samples from healthy donors and cancer patients. There are 16 residues in the CDR3. The V and J ends lost 1 base and 4 bases respectively, with 14 bases between them. Germline V gene sequence: CDR1 SGHVS, CDR2 FQNEAQ. Produced via immunoSEQ multiplex PCR; TCRdb's table is partial and in-frame only. Of some 200,000 clones detected, roughly 94% appear once; the ten largest clones hold more than 1.3%. The sequence was collected from a man aged 45-65 years in good health. V and J are TRBV7-8 and TRBJ1-3; D ambiguous. Sequenced sample: blood. CDR3 DNA: TGTGCCAGCAGCTTAGGGGCGAGGCTCTCGGGAAACACCATATATTTT. Encoded protein: CASSLGARLSGNTIYF.